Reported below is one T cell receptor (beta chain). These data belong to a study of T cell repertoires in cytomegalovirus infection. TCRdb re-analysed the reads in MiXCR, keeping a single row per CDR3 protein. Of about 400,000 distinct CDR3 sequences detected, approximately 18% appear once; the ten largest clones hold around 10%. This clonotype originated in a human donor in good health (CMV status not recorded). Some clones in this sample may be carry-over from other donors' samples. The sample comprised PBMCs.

Here the CDR3 DNA reads TGTGCCAGCAGCTTAAGGGTCGGATATACGCAGTATTTT. This sequence encodes CASSLRVGYTQYF. The chain is built from TRBV7-2 and TRBJ2-3; D is unclear. Germline loops: CDR1 SGHTA, CDR2 FQGNSA. V was trimmed by 2 bases and J by 7 bases, leaving 10 bases between them. This CDR3 comprises 13 residues.